Listed here are 30 T cell receptor beta chains from one sample, sequenced in a study of CD4 T cells in relation to SARS-CoV-2 and coronaviruses (dated by TCRdb to the early 2020s). These receptors are not linked to any known antigen. Libraries were built with the immunoSEQ multiplex PCR assay. TCRdb took this table from immuneACCESS and kept in-frame rearrangements with V and J called. Such tables lack part of the clones; where checked against another copy, unresolved V genes explain under half of the gap, and the rest is unexplained. The sample profile shows roughly 31,000 clones; about 78% of them were found once. Of the sample, about 12% falls within the top ten clones. CD4+ T cells from unexposed donors were collected before the COVID-19 pandemic (2011-2018). Following 10 days of culture, the EasySep CD4+ T cell isolation kit was used to isolate CD4+ T cells. Material: CD4+ T cells from PBMCs, cultured in vitro. The source of these receptors is a human donor in good health.

This chain joins TRBV6-6 and TRBJ2-3; 10 bases are shared with TRBD2. This CDR3 region has 17 residues. Germline CDR1 and CDR2: MNHNY and SVGAGI (reference sequence). J was trimmed by 6 bases and V by 5 bases; bases with no gene match: 14. The CDR3 sequence: CASSRPQRGGGSDTQYF. For the CDR3, the DNA is TGTGCCAGCAGTCGGCCCCAGCGGGGGGGAGGGTCCGATACGCAGTATTTT.

V gene TRBV2 combines with J gene TRBJ1-6, with D unresolved. V gave up 3 bases and J gave up 14 bases, with 14 bases separating them. The germline gives CDR1 SNHLY, CDR2 FYNNEI. The CDR3 is 13 amino acids. Here the CDR3 reads CASSEDNGSTLHF. CDR3 DNA: TGTGCCAGCAGTGAGGATAACGGCTCTACCCTCCACTTT.

This clone was seen once. The chain couples TRBV6-5 to TRBJ1-1, with D tentatively TRBD1 (6 bases). Germline V gives CDR1 MNHEY, CDR2 SVGAGI. This CDR3 is built from 15 residues. With 6 bases removed from V and 5 bases from J, the gap between germline ends came to 19 bases. In DNA, the CDR3 is TGTGCCAGCAGCCCACAGGGAAAGTCTGAGACTGAAGCTTTCTTT. It encodes CASSPQGKSETEAFF.

V is TRBV5-6 and J is TRBJ2-1, with 10 nucleotides matching TRBD2. The CDR3 is 15 amino acids. The J segment lost 4 bases and the V segment lost 2 bases, leaving 3 bases of the junction unmatched. Germline V gives CDR1 SGHDT, CDR2 YYEEEE. The CDR3 protein is CASSLIAGGYNEQFF. The CDR3 DNA reads TGTGCCAGCAGCTTAATAGCGGGGGGTTACAATGAGCAGTTCTTC. Combining the CDR3 with reference TRBV5-6 and TRBJ2-1 gives the whole variable domain DAGVTQSPTHLIKTRGQQVTLRCSPKSGHDTVSWYQQALGQGPQFIFQYYEEEERQRGNFPDRFSGHQFPNYSSELNVNALLLGDSALYLCASSLIAGGYNEQFFGPGTRLTVL.

The rearrangement uses TRBV14 and TRBJ2-1; D ambiguous. Trimming stripped 4 bases from V and 1 base from J, with 14 bases between. Germline V lookup: CDR1 SGHDN, CDR2 FVKESK. This CDR3 is 16 amino acids long. CDR3 bases: TGTGCCAGCAGCCCACTGTTAATGGGTTCCTACAATGAGCAGTTCTTC. Translation gives CASSPLLMGSYNEQFF.

This clone was counted only a few times. The chain uses TRBV13 and TRBJ1-2; D not resolved. Looked up from germline, CDR1 is PRHDT and CDR2 is FYEKMQ (reference sequence). Trimming pared 7 bases from V and 8 bases from J, leaving 20 bases between. The CDR3 totals 14 residues. The CDR3 here is CASTPRRALAGYTF. In nucleotides, the CDR3 is TGTGCCAGCACCCCCCGCCGGGCCCTGGCCGGCTACACCTTC.

The genes are TRBV4-3 and TRBJ2-1; 11 bases agree with TRBD2. The length of the CDR3 is 18 residues. Trimming cost V 1 base and J 2 bases; bases outside gene matches: 7. CDR1 and CDR2 from the germline V gene are LGHNA and YSLEER. The CDR3 bases are TGCGCCAGCAGCCAAGGACCCGTAGCGGGAGGGACCTACAATGAGCAGTTCTTC. Encoded protein: CASSQGPVAGGTYNEQFF.

The rearrangement links TRBV19 to TRBJ2-7; D remains ambiguous. Trimming left V 9 bases short and J 1 base short, with 10 bases between. This CDR3 spans 12 amino acids. Germline values: CDR1 LNHDA, CDR2 SQIVND (reference sequence). DNA for the CDR3: TGTGCCAGCTTTCTATCTTCCTACGAGCAGTACTTC. This translates into CASFLSSYEQYF.

This sequence joins TRBV9 and TRBJ1-2; the D is unclear. In germline, CDR1 is SGDLS, CDR2 YYNGEE. V lost 4 bases and J lost 8, with 12 bases in between. The CDR3 sequence is 12 residues long. CDR3 protein: CASSLHYRGYTF. The CDR3 DNA reads as TGTGCCAGCAGCTTACATTACCGGGGCTACACCTTC.

This clone was counted a few times. The junction shows a germline mismatch at one end, possibly a read error. The genes are TRBV2 and TRBJ1-2, with unresolved D. Germline values: CDR1 SNHLY, CDR2 FYNNEI. The CDR3 is made up of 17 amino acids. CDR3: CASSESGLLNSKYGYTF. In nucleotides, the CDR3 is TGTGCCAGCAGTGAATCGGGCCTGCTGAACTCTAAATATGGCTACACCTTC.

The CDR3 nucleotides are TGTGCCAGCAGCTTGGGGGGATCGACCTACGAGCAGTACTTC. It yields the protein CASSLGGSTYEQYF. The chain couples TRBV5-4 to TRBJ2-7; no clear D gene. V gave up 0 bases and J gave up 2 bases, with 9 bases separating them. Germline loops: CDR1 SGHNT, CDR2 YYREEE (reference sequence). The CDR3 runs to 14 residues.

This clone was detected only a few times. This chain links TRBV2 with TRBJ2-7; D is uncertain. The CDR3 extends over 12 amino acids. The V and J ends lost 7 bases and 3 bases respectively, with 10 bases between them. Germline CDR1 is SNHLY and CDR2 is FYNNEI. The CDR3 here is CASNFGFYEQYF. CDR3 DNA sequence: TGTGCCAGCAATTTTGGGTTCTACGAGCAGTACTTC.

This chain joins TRBV19 and TRBJ2-3, with 11 bases that match TRBD2. Trimming at V came to 3 bases and at J to 5 bases, leaving 1 base not matched to a gene. This CDR3 has 14 residues. The V gene's germline CDR1 is LNHDA and CDR2 SQIVND (reference sequence). The CDR3 DNA reads as TGTGCCAGTAGTATCCTAGCGGGAGGAGATACGCAGTATTTT. It encodes CASSILAGGDTQYF.

There are a few counts of this clone. The genes are TRBV9 and TRBJ1-6; TRBD1 is a possible D gene (6 bases). V dropped 0 bases and J dropped 7 bases, with 8 bases sitting between them. There are 14 residues in the CDR3. Germline CDR1 and CDR2: SGDLS and YYNGEE. Here the CDR3 reads CASSVGQDNSPLHF. The CDR3 DNA reads as TGTGCCAGCAGCGTAGGACAGGACAATTCACCCCTCCACTTT.

V and J are TRBV3-1 (or the pseudogene TRBV3-2) and TRBJ1-2, with TRBD1 identical over 11 bases. Germline V gives CDR1 LGHDT, CDR2 YNNKEL (reference sequence). CDR3 length equals 16 residues. Trimming at V came to 1 base and at J to 2 bases, leaving 3 bases not matched to a gene. DNA of the CDR3: TGTGCCAGCAGCCAAGGGACAGGGGGCGTAAACTATGGCTACACCTTC. This sequence encodes CASSQGTGGVNYGYTF.

The rearrangement uses TRBV11-2 and TRBJ1-4, with D perhaps TRBD1 (5 bases). The CDR3 runs 14 residues. Per the germline V gene, CDR1 is SGHAT and CDR2 is FQNNGV. Trimming removed 4 bases from V and 5 bases from J, with 11 bases in between. The CDR3 region has the DNA TGTGCCAGCAGCTCTTACAGGATGAATGAAAAACTGTTTTTT. Translation gives CASSSYRMNEKLFF.

The chain couples TRBV6-2 or TRBV6-3 to TRBJ2-3; D gene ambiguous. Germline-derived CDR1 and CDR2 are MNHEY and SVGEGT. V shed 5 bases and J shed 1 base, with 4 bases lying between them. The CDR3 covers 12 residues. The CDR3 bases are TGTGCCAGCAGTGGGGGCACAGATACGCAGTATTTT. It is translated as CASSGGTDTQYF.

J is TRBJ2-1 and V is TRBV7-8, with 12 nucleotides matching TRBD2. The germline CDR1 and CDR2 sequences are SGHVS and FQNEAQ. This CDR3 region has 15 residues. The V gene end was trimmed by 5 bases and the J gene end by 8 bases; junction bases not matched to a gene: 7. The DNA for the CDR3 is TGTGCCAGCAGCCGCACTAGCGGGGGGAACCATGAGCAGTTCTTC. Translating gives CASSRTSGGNHEQFF.

The chain uses TRBV5-6 and TRBJ2-1, with TRBD2 as a possible D gene (5 bases). Trimming took off 4 bases at V and 8 bases at J, with 13 bases between the two ends. The CDR3 length is 13 residues. CDR1 SGHDT and CDR2 YYEEEE come from the germline V gene. The CDR3 region has the DNA TGTGCCAGCAGCCTTTGGACTGGTTATGAGCAGTTCTTC. It is translated as CASSLWTGYEQFF.

This clone was counted between two and nine times. The chain is built from TRBV29-1 and TRBJ1-3; perhaps TRBD1 as D (5 bases). The germline V gene has CDR1 SQVTM and CDR2 ANQGSEA. This CDR3 comprises 14 residues. V dropped 3 bases and J dropped 0 bases, with 9 bases sitting between them. The CDR3: CSVDTGLSGNTIYF. For the CDR3, the DNA is TGCAGCGTTGACACAGGCCTCTCTGGAAACACCATATATTTT.

The chain combines TRBV4-3 with TRBJ2-2; 10 bases agree with TRBD2. Germline V gene sequence: CDR1 LGHNA, CDR2 YSLEER. V shed 0 bases, J shed 6 bases, and the junction held 10 bases outside the gene matches. The CDR3 consists of 18 residues. The CDR3 loop is CASSQEPSGGQVAGELFF. CDR3 DNA: TGCGCCAGCAGCCAAGAACCTAGCGGGGGCCAGGTAGCCGGGGAGCTGTTTTTT.

The chain employs TRBV9 and TRBJ1-3, with D hard to call. V gave up 1 base and J gave up 2 bases, with 13 bases separating them. The length of the CDR3 is 16 residues. Germline lookup yields CDR1 SGDLS and CDR2 YYNGEE. The CDR3 loop reads CASSVRLGVAGNTIYF. DNA for the CDR3: TGTGCCAGCAGCGTAAGGCTCGGGGTGGCTGGAAACACCATATATTTT.

The rearrangement joins TRBV19 to TRBJ2-1; TRBD2 aligns across 9 bases. Germline CDR1 LNHDA, CDR2 SQIVND (reference sequence). CDR3 length: 15 residues. The junction had 5 bases not matched to a gene; V was cut back by 5 bases and J by 3 bases. CDR3: CASSLPSGNYNEQFF. Here the CDR3 DNA reads TGTGCCAGTAGTCTTCCTAGCGGGAACTACAATGAGCAGTTCTTC.

This chain uses TRBV3-1 (or the pseudogene TRBV3-2) with TRBJ2-4; no clear D. The length of the CDR3 is 17 residues. Germline V gene lookup returns CDR1 LGHDT and CDR2 YNNKEL (reference sequence). Trimming left V 0 bases short and J 0 bases short, with 12 bases between. The CDR3 nucleotides read TGTGCCAGCAGCCAAGATGTCTCCCGAGCAGCCAAAAACATTCAGTACTTC. Encoded protein: CASSQDVSRAAKNIQYF.

V gene TRBV30 combines with J gene TRBJ2-3, with 10 bases lining up with TRBD1. Per the germline V gene, CDR1 is GTSNPN and CDR2 is SVGIG (reference sequence). The CDR3 spans 12 residues. After removal of 7 bases from V and 6 bases from J, the junction contained 4 bases not matched to a gene. CDR3 region: CAYRDRGDTQYF. CDR3 coding DNA: TGTGCCTACCGGGACAGGGGTGATACGCAGTATTTT.

J is TRBJ1-6 and V is TRBV7-9, with no clear D. V shed 4 bases and J shed 9 bases, with 10 bases lying between them. The CDR3 extends over 13 amino acids. Germline lookup yields CDR1 SEHNR and CDR2 FQNEAQ (reference sequence). The CDR3 region is CASSSTYGSPLHF. The CDR3 DNA sequence: TGTGCCAGCAGCTCCACATACGGTTCACCCCTCCACTTT.

The rearrangement uses TRBV27 and TRBJ2-7; perhaps TRBD2 as D (6 bases). V was cut by 0 bases and J by 2 bases, with 11 bases left in between. This CDR3 has 15 amino acids. Germline loops: CDR1 MNHEY, CDR2 SMNVEV (reference sequence). The CDR3 sequence is CASSLSSGNTYEQYF. The CDR3, as DNA: TGTGCCAGCAGTTTATCTAGCGGCAACACCTACGAGCAGTACTTC.

This chain uses TRBV19 with TRBJ1-1; D may be TRBD1 (5 bases). CDR3 length equals 14 residues. Trimming took off 4 bases at V and 1 base at J, with 10 bases between the two ends. In germline, CDR1 is LNHDA, CDR2 SQIVND (reference sequence). The CDR3 sequence: CASSSRVGNTEAFF. CDR3 nucleotides: TGTGCCAGTAGTAGCAGGGTGGGGAACACTGAAGCTTTCTTT.

This chain joins TRBV5-1 and TRBJ1-2; 7 bases agree with TRBD1. The CDR3 contains 16 residues. V dropped 0 bases and J dropped 8; count of bases not matched to a gene: 13. The germline CDR1 and CDR2 sequences are SGHRS and YFSETQ. The CDR3: CASSLGAGTEAEGYTF. The CDR3 DNA sequence: TGCGCCAGCAGCTTGGGCGCGGGGACAGAGGCGGAAGGCTACACCTTC.

In its sample, this clone was seen once. The chain recombines TRBV24-1 with TRBJ1-1, with a weak D call TRBD1 (5 bases). CDR1 is KGHDR and CDR2 is SFDVKD in the germline V gene. Trimming shortened V by 8 bases and J by 5 bases, and 14 bases separated the two germline ends. CDR3 length equals 13 residues. The CDR3 bases are TGTGCCACCAAATCACAGGAACCTACTGAAGCTTTCTTT. This codes for CATKSQEPTEAFF.